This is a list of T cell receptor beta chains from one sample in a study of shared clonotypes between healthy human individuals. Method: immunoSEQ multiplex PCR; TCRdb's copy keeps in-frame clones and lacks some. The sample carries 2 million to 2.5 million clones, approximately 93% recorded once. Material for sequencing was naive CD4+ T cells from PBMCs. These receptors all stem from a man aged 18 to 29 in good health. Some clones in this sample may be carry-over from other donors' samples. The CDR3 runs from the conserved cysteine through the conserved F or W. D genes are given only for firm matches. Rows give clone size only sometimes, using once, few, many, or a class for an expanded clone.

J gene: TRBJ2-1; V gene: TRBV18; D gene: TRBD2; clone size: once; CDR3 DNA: TGTGCCAGCTCCCCCCCCTCATTAGCGGGCGCCTACAATGAGCAGTTCTTC; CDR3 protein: CASSPPSLAGAYNEQFF
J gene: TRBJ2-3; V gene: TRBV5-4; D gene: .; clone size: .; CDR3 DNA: TGTGCCAGCAGCTTGGGGTCAGGGCTGGGCACAGATACGCAGTATTTT; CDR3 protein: CASSLGSGLGTDTQYF
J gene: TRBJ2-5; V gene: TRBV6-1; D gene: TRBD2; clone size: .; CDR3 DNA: TGTGCCGGAAGGGGAAGCGGGAGGGAGACCCAGTACTTC; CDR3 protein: CAGRGSGRETQYF
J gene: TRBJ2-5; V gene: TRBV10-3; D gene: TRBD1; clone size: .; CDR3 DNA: TGTGCCATCGGCTTGACAGGGCGGGAGACCCAGTACTTC; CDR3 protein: CAIGLTGRETQYF
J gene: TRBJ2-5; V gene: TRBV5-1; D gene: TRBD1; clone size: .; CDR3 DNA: TGCGCCAGCAGCCCCGGGACAGGGGAGTCGGAGACCCAGTACTTC; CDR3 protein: CASSPGTGESETQYF
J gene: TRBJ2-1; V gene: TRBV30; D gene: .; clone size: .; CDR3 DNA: TGTGCCTGGAGGGAAAACAGGGTACATGAGCAGTTCTTC; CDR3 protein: CAWRENRVHEQFF
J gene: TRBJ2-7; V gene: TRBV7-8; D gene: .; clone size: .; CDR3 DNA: TGTGCCAGCAGCCAACGGGACTCCTACGAGCAGTACTTC; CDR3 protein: CASSQRDSYEQYF
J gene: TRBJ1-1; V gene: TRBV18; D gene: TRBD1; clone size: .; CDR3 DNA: TGTGCCAGCTCAGGGGACAGGGGGACTGAAGCTTTCTTT; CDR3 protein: CASSGDRGTEAFF
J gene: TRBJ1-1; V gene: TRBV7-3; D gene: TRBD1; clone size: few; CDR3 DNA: TGTGCCAGCAGCCGGGACAGGAACACTGAAGCTTTCTTT; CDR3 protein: CASSRDRNTEAFF
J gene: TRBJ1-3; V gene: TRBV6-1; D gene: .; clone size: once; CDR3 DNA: TGTGCCAGCAGTGCCGGCCTCTCTGGAAACACCATATATTTT; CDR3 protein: CASSAGLSGNTIYF
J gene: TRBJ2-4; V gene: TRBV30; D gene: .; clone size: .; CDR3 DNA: TGTGCCTGGAGGCTCAGTCCGACCGACAGAAGAGGGTTACTAGCCAAAAACATTCAGTACTTC; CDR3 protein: CAWRLSPTDRRGLLAKNIQYF
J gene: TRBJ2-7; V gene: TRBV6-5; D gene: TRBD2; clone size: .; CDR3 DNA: TGTGCCAGCAGTTACCTAGGGACTAGCGGGAGCTACGAGCAGTACTTC; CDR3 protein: CASSYLGTSGSYEQYF
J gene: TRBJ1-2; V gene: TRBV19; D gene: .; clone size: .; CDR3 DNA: TGTGCCAGTAGTACGCGCCGGGACACCCGAAGCTCTGGCTACACCTTC; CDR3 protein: CASSTRRDTRSSGYTF
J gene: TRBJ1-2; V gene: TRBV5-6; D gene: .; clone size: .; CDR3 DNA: TGTGCCAGCAGCTTCACAGGGAACTATGGCTACACCTTC; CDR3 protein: CASSFTGNYGYTF
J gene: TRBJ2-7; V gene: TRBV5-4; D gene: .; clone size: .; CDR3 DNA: TGTGCCAGCAGCGGCCGGGACAATTACGAGCAGTACTTC; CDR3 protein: CASSGRDNYEQYF
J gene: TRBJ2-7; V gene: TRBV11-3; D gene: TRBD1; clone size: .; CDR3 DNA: TGTGCCAGCAGCGGGGGGACAGGGCCCCTCGAGCAGTACTTC; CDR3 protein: CASSGGTGPLEQYF
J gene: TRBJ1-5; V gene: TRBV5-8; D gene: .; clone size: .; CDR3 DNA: TGTGCCAGCAGCTTGCTGCAGGGAGGCAATCAGCCCCAGCATTTT; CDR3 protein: CASSLLQGGNQPQHF
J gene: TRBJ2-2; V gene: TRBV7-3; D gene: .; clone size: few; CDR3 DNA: TGTGCCAGCAGCTCGGACACCGGGGAGCTGTTTTTT; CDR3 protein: CASSSDTGELFF
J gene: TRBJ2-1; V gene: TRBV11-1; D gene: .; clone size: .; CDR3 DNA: TGTGCCAGCAGCCCGGACGGGGGCAGCTCCTACAATGAGCAGTTCTTC; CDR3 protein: CASSPDGGSSYNEQFF
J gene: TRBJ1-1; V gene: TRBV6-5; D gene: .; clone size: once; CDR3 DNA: TGTGCCAGCAGTTACTCGCAGGGGAGTTATGAAGCTTTCTTT; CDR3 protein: CASSYSQGSYEAFF
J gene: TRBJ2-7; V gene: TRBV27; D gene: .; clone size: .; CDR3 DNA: TGTGCCAGCAGTCCGCGTCGGCTAGCTGACTCCTACGAGCAGTACTTC; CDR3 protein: CASSPRRLADSYEQYF
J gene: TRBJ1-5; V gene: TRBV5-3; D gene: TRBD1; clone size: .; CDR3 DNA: TGTGCCAGAAGCCCTTCGACAGGGAGAACAGAGCCCCAGCATTTT; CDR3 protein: CARSPSTGRTEPQHF
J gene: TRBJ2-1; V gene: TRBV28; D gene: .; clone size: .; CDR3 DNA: TGTGCCAGCAGTCTACTGGGGAGGATCACCCTCAATGAGCAGTTCTTC; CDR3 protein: CASSLLGRITLNEQFF
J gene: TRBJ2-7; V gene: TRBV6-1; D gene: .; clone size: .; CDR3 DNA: TGTGCCAGCAGTGAAGCGCTATGGGTAGAGATGAGTCCCTACGAGCAGTACTTC; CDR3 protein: CASSEALWVEMSPYEQYF
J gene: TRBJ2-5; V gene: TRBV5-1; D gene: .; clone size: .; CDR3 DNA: TGCGCCAGCAGCGCTCAGCCGCAAGAGACCCAGTACTTC; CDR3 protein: CASSAQPQETQYF
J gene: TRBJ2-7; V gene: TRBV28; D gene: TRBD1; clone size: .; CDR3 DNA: TGTGCCAGCAGTTTACCCGGGACAGGGGCCCACGAGCAGTACTTC; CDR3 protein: CASSLPGTGAHEQYF
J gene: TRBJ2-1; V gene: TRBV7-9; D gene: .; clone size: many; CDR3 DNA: TGTGCCAGCAGCCTACGGGACTTCAATGAGCAGTTCTTC; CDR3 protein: CASSLRDFNEQFF
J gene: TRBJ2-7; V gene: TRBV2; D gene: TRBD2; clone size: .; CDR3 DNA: TGTGCCAGCAGTAGGACTAGCGGAACCTACGAGCAGTACTTC; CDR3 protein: CASSRTSGTYEQYF
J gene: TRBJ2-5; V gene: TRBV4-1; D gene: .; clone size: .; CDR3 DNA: TGCGCCAGCAGCCAACCAAGCCTCGGAGTGAAAGAGACCCAGTACTTC; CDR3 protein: CASSQPSLGVKETQYF
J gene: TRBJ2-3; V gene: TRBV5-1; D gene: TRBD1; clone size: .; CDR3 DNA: TGCGCCAGCAACACCGGACGGGGACAGGATACGCAGTATTTT; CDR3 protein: CASNTGRGQDTQYF
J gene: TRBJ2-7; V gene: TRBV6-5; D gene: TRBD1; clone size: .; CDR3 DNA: TGTGCCAGCAGTTACCGGGACAGGGTCGACGAGCAGTACTTC; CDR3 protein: CASSYRDRVDEQYF
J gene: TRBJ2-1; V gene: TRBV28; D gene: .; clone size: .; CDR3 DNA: TGTGCCAGCAGTCCCTCGGGACTTCTCTCCTACAATGAGCAGTTCTTC; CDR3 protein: CASSPSGLLSYNEQFF
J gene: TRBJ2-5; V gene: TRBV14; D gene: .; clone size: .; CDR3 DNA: TGTGCCAGCAGCCAGCAACAGCAGGAGACCCAGTACTTC; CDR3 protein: CASSQQQQETQYF
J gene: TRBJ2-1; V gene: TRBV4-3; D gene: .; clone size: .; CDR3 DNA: TGCGCCAGCAGCCTTAGGGGGAATGAGCAGTTCTTC; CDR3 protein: CASSLRGNEQFF
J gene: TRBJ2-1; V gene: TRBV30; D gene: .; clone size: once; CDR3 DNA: TGTGCCTGGAGTCCCTCCCGGACGACTCCTAGCAATGAGCAGTTCTTC; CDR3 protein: CAWSPSRTTPSNEQFF
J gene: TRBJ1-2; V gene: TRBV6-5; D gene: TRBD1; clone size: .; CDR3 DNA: TGTGCCAGCAGTTACTCCGGACAGGGCTTTTTCTATGGCTACACCTTC; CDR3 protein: CASSYSGQGFFYGYTF
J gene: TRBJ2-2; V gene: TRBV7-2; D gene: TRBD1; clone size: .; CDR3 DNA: TGTGCCAGCAGCGTAAACAGGGGGCAAAGCGGGGAGCTGTTTTTT; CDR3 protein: CASSVNRGQSGELFF
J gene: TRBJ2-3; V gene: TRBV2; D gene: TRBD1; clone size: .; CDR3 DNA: TGTGCCAGCGTCCCGACAGGGAGCACAGATACGCAGTATTTT; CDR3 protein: CASVPTGSTDTQYF
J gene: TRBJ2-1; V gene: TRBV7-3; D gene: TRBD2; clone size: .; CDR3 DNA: TGTGCCAGCAGCTTGCGGGAGGGAAATGAGCAGTTCTTC; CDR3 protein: CASSLREGNEQFF
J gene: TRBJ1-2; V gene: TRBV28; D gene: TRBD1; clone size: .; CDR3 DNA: TGTGCCAGCAGTGTCATACAGGGGGACGGCTATGGCTACACCTTC; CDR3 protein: CASSVIQGDGYGYTF
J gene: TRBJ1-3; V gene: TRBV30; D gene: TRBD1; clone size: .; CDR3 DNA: TGTGCCTGGACTCGAAATAGCGGGACAGGCTGGGCCAACACCATATATTTT; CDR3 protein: CAWTRNSGTGWANTIYF
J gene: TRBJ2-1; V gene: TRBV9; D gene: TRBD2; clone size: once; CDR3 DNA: TGTGCCAGCAGCCTGGGGACTAGCGGGCAGTTCTTC; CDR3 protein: CASSLGTSGQFF
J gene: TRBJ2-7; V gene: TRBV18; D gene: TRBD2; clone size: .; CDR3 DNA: TGTGCCAGCTCACCGGTCCCGGGGGGGCTCTACGAGCAGTACTTC; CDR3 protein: CASSPVPGGLYEQYF
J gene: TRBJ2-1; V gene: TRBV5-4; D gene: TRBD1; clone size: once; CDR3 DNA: TGTGCCAGCAGCCTAGGACAGGGTCGGAATGAGCAGTTCTTC; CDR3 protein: CASSLGQGRNEQFF
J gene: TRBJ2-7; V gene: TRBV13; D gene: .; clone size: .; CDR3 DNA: TGTGCCAGCAGCTTACGGCCGGCGGGTGGGGGGCACGAGCAGTACTTC; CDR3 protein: CASSLRPAGGGHEQYF
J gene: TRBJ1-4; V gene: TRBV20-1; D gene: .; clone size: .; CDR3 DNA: TGCAGTGCGGCCCCGGGGGGCGCTTTCCAATTT; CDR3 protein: CSAAPGGAFQF
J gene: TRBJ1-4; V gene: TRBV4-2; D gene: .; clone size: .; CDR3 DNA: TGTGCCAGCAGCCAAGATGTACGTGAAAAACTGTTTTTT; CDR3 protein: CASSQDVREKLFF
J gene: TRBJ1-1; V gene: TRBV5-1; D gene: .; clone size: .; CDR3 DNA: TGCGCCAGCAGCTTGGAACAGACTGAAGCTTTCTTT; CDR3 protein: CASSLEQTEAFF
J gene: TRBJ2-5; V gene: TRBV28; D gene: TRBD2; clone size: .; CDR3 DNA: TGTGCCAGCAGCATGCCCGGGACTAGCGGGAGAGAGACCCAGTACTTC; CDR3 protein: CASSMPGTSGRETQYF
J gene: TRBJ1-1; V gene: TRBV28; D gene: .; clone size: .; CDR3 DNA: TGTGCCAGCAGTTTATCGGGAGGGGCTGAAGCTTTCTTT; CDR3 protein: CASSLSGGAEAFF
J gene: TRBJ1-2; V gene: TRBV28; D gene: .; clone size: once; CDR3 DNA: TGTGCCAGCAGTTCCGGGGGGGGCGAAAACTATGGCTACACCTTC; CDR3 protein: CASSSGGGENYGYTF
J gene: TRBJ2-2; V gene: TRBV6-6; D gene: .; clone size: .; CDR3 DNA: TGTGCCAGCAGTTCCGGGTTCGGCGGGGAGCTGTTTTTT; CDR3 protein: CASSSGFGGELFF
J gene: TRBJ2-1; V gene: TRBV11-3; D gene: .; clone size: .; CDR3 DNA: TGTGCCAGCAGCCCCCCCTCCTACAATGAGCAGTTCTTC; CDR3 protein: CASSPPSYNEQFF
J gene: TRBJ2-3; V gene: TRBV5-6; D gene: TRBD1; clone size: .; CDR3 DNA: TGTGCCAGCAGCTTACCGGACAGGGAGATCACAGATACGCAGTATTTT; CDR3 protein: CASSLPDREITDTQYF
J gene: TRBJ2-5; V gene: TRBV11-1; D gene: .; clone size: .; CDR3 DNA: TGTGCCAGCAGCTTAGCTTTAACTCCGGGACGGCAAGAGACCCAGTACTTC; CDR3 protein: CASSLALTPGRQETQYF
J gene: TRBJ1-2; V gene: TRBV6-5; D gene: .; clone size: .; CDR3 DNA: TGTGCCAGCAGGGGCCTGGGGCAGGGCTACTATGGCTACACCTTC; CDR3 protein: CASRGLGQGYYGYTF
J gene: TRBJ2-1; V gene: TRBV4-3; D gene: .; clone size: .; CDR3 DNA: TGCGCCAGCAGCCCCTGGATAGCAAACAATGAGCAGTTCTTC; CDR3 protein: CASSPWIANNEQFF